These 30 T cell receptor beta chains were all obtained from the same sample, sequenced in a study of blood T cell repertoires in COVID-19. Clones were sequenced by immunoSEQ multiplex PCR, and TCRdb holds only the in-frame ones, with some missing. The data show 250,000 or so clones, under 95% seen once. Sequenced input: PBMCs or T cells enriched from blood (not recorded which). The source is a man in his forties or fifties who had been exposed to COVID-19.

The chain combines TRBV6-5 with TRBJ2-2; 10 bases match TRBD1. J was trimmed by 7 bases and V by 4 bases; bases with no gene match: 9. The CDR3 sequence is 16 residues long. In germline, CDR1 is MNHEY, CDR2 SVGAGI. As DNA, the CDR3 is TGTGCCAGCAGTTTCGGAGGGGACAGGGGAATCGGGGAGCTGTTTTTT. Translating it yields CASSFGGDRGIGELFF.

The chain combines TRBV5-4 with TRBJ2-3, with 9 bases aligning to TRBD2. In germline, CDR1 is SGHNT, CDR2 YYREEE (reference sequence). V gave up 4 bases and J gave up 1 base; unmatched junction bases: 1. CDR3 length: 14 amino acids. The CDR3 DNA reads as TGTGCCAGCAGCCGGACTAGCGGCACAGATACGCAGTATTTT. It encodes CASSRTSGTDTQYF.

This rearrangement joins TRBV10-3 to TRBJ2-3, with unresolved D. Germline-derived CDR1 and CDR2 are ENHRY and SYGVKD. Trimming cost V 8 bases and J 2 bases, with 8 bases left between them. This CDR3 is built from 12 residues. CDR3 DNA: TGTGCCATCGGCGGCGCCACAGATACGCAGTATTTT. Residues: CAIGGATDTQYF.

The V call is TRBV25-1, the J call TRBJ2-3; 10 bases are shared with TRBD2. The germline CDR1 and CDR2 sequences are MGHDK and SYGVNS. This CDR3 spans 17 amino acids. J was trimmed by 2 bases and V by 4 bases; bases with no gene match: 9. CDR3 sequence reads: CASSATGLADYTDTQYF. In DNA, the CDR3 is TGTGCCAGCAGTGCTACTGGACTAGCGGACTACACAGATACGCAGTATTTT.

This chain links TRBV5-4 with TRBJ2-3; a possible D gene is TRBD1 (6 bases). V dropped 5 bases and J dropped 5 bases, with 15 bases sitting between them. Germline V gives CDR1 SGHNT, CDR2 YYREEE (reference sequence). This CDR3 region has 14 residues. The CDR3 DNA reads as TGTGCCAGCAGTTATATTAGGGGGAAAGATACGCAGTATTTT. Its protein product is CASSYIRGKDTQYF.

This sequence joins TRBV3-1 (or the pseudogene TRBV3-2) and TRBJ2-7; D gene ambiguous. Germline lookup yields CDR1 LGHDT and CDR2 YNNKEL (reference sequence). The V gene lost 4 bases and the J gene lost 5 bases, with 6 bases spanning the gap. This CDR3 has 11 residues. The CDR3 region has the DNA TGTGCCAGCAGCCCAGGTCACGAGCAGTACTTC. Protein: CASSPGHEQYF.

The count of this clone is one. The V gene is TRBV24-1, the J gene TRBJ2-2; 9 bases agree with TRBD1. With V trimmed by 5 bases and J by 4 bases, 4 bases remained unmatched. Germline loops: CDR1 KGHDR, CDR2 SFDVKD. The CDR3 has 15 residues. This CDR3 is CATSAGTGFTGELFF. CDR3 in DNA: TGTGCCACCAGTGCCGGGACAGGGTTCACCGGGGAGCTGTTTTTT.

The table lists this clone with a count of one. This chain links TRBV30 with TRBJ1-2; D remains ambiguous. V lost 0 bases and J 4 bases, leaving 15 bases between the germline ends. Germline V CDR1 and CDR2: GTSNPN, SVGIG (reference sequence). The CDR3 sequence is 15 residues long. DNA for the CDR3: TGTGCCTGGAGTGTAATCGTGAGGAGTTCCTATGGCTACACCTTC. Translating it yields CAWSVIVRSSYGYTF.

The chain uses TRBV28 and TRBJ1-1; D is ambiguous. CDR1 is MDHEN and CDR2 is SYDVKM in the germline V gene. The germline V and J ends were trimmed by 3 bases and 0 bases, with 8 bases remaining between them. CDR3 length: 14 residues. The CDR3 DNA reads TGTGCCAGCAGTTTGGGCATTATGAACACTGAAGCTTTCTTT. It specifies CASSLGIMNTEAFF.

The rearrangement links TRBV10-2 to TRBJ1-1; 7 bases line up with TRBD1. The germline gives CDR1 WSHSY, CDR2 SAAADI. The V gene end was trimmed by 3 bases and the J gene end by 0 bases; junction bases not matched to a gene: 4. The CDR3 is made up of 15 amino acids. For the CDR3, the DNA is TGCGCCAGCAGTGACCGGGGACAGATGAACACTGAAGCTTTCTTT. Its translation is CASSDRGQMNTEAFF.

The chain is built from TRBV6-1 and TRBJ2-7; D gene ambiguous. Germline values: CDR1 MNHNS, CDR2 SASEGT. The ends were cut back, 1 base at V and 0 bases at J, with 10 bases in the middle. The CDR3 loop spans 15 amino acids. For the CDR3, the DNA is TGTGCCAGCAGTGAAGGAGCTAGTCGCTCCTACGAGCAGTACTTC. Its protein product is CASSEGASRSYEQYF.

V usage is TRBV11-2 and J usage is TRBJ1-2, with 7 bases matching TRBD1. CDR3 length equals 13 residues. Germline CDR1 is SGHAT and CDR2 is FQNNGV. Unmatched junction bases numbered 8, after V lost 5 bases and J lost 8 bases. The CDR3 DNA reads TGTGCCAGCAGCCCAGGGGGGCTCTCGGGCTACACCTTC. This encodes CASSPGGLSGYTF. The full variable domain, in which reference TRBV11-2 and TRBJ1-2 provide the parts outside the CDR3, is EAGVAQSPRYKIIEKRQSVAFWCNPISGHATLYWYQQILGQGPKLLIQFQNNGVVDDSQLPKDRFSAERLKGVDSTLKIQPAKLEDSAVYLCASSPGGLSGYTFGSGTRLTVV.

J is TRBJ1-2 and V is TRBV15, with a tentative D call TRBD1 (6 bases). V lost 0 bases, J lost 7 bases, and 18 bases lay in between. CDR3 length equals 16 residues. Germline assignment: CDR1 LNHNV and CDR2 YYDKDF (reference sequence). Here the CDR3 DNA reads TGTGCCACCAGCAGAGATGGGGGCAGTGGGCTCCCTGGCTACACCTTC. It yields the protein CATSRDGGSGLPGYTF.

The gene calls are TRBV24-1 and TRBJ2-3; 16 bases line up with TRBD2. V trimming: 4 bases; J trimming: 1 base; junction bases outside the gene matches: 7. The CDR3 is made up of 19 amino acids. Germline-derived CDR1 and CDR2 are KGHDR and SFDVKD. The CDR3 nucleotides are TGTGCCACCAGTGAAAAGGGACTAGCGGGAGGGAGGGGCACAGATACGCAGTATTTT. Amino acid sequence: CATSEKGLAGGRGTDTQYF.

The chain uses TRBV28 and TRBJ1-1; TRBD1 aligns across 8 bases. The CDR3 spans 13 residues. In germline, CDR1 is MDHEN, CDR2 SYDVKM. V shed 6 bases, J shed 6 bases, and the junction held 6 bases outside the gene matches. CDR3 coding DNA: TGTGCCAGCAGATTAGACAGGGGTGCTGAAGCTTTCTTT. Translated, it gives CASRLDRGAEAFF. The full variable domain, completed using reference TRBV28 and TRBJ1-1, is DVKVTQSSRYLVKRTGEKVFLECVQDMDHENMFWYRQDPGLGLRLIYFSYDVKMKEKGDIPEGYSVSREKKERFSLILESASTNQTSMYLCASRLDRGAEAFFGQGTRLTVV.

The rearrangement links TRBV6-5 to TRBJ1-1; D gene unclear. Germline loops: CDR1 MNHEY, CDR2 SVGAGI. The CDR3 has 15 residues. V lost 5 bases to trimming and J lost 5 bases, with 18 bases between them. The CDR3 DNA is TGTGCCAGCAGTCCCACCGCGGGCGGGTGGACTGAAGCTTTCTTT. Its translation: CASSPTAGGWTEAFF.

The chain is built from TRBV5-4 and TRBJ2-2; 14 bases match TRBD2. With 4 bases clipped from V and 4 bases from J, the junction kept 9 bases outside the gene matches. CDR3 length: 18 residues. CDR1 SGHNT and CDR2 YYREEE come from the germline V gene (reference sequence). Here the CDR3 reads CASSPGTSGSVGTGELFF. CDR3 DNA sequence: TGTGCCAGCAGCCCCGGGACTAGCGGGAGTGTGGGCACCGGGGAGCTGTTTTTT.

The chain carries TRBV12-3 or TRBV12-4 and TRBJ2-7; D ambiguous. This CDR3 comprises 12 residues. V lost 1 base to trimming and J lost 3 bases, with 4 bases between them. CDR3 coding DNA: TGTGCCAGCAGTTTAGTCTACTACGAGCAGTACTTC. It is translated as CASSLVYYEQYF.

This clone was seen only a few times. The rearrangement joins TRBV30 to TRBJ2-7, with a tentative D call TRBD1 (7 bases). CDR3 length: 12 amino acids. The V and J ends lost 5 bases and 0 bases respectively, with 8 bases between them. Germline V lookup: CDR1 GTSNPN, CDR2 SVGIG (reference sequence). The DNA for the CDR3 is TGTGCCTGGCAGGGGGGCTCCTACGAGCAGTACTTC. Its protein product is CAWQGGSYEQYF. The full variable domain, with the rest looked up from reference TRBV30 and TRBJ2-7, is SQTIHQWPATLVQPVGSPLSLECTVEGTSNPNLYWYRQAAGRGLQLLFYSVGIGQISSEVPQNLSASRPQDRQFILSSKKLLLSDSGFYLCAWQGGSYEQYFGPGTRLTVT.

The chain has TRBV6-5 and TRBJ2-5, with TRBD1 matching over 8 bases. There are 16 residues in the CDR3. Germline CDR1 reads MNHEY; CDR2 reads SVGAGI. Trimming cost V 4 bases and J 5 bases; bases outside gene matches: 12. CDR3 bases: TGTGCCAGCAGTTCTAATAGCAGGGGGCGGAGGGAGACCCAGTACTTC. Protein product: CASSSNSRGRRETQYF.

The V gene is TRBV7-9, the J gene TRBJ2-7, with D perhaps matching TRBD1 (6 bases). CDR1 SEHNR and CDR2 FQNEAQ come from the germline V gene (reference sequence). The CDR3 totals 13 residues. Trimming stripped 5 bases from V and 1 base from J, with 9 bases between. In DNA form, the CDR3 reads TGTGCCAGCAGCGGGACACCATCCTACGAGCAGTACTTC. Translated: CASSGTPSYEQYF. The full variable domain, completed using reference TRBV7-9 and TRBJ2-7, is DTGVSQNPRHKITKRGQNVTFRCDPISEHNRLYWYRQTLGQGPEFLTYFQNEAQLEKSRLLSDRFSAERPKGSFSTLEIQRTEQGDSAMYLCASSGTPSYEQYFGPGTRLTVT.

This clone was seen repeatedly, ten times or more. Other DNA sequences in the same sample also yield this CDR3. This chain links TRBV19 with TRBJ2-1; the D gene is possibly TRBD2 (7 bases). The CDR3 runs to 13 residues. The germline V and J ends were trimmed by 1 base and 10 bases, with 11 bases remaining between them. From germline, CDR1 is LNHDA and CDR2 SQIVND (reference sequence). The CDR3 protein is CASSIGGRGEQFF. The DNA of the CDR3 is TGTGCCAGTAGTATAGGGGGGCGGGGGGAGCAGTTCTTC.

CDR3 residues: CASRVWGGNSPLHF. In DNA form, the CDR3 reads TGTGCCAGCAGGGTCTGGGGAGGAAATTCACCCCTCCACTTT. This chain links TRBV7-2 with TRBJ1-6, with D unclear. Per the germline V gene, CDR1 is SGHTA and CDR2 is FQGNSA. The CDR3 loop spans 14 amino acids. Trimming left V 6 bases short and J 7 bases short, with 13 bases between.

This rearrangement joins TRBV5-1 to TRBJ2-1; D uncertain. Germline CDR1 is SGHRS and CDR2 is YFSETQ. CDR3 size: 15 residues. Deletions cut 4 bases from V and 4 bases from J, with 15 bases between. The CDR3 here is CASSVTTHKYNEQFF. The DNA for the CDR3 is TGCGCCAGCAGCGTGACAACCCATAAATACAATGAGCAGTTCTTC. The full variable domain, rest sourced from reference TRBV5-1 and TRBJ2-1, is KAGVTQTPRYLIKTRGQQVTLSCSPISGHRSVSWYQQTPGQGLQFLFEYFSETQRNKGNFPGRFSGRQFSNSRSEMNVSTLELGDSALYLCASSVTTHKYNEQFFGPGTRLTVL.

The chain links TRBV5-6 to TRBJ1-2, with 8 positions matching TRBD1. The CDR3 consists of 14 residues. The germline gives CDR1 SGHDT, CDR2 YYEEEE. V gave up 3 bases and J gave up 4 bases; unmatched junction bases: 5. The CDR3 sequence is CASSSDRGLYGYTF. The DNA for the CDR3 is TGTGCCAGCAGCTCTGACAGGGGACTCTATGGCTACACCTTC.

In nucleotides, the CDR3 is TGCGCCAGCAGCACTGACGGGACAGGGGACTATGGCTACACCTTC. Residues: CASSTDGTGDYGYTF. The chain recombines TRBV5-1 with TRBJ1-2; 10 bases agree with TRBD1. CDR1 SGHRS and CDR2 YFSETQ come from the germline V gene. Trimming took 4 bases from V and 3 from J; bases not matched to a gene: 6. This CDR3 has 15 amino acids.

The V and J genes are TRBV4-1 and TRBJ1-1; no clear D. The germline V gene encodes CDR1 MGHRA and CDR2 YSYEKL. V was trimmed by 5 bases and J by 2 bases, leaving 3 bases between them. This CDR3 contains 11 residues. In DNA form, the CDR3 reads TGCGCCAGCAGCAGCAACACTGAAGCTTTCTTT. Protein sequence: CASSSNTEAFF.

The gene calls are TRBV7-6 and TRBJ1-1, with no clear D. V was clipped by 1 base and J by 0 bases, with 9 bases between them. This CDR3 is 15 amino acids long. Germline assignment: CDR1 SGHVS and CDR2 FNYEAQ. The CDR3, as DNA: TGTGCCAGCAGCTTAGAGTCAGAATTGAACACTGAAGCTTTCTTT. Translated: CASSLESELNTEAFF.

The CDR3 loop reads CASSPGQASTDTQYF. CDR3 nucleotide sequence: TGTGCCAGCTCACCGGGACAGGCTAGCACAGATACGCAGTATTTT. This sequence joins TRBV18 and TRBJ2-3; 8 bases fit TRBD1. Per the germline V gene, CDR1 is KGHSH and CDR2 is LQKENI. There are 15 residues in the CDR3. J lost 0 bases, V lost 3 bases, and 2 bases had no gene match. Supplemented by reference TRBV18 and TRBJ2-3, the full variable domain reads NAGVMQNPRHLVRRRGQEARLRCSPMKGHSHVYWYRQLPEEGLKFMVYLQKENIIDESGMPKERFSAEFPKEGPSILRIQQVVRGDSAAYFCASSPGQASTDTQYFGPGTRLTVL.

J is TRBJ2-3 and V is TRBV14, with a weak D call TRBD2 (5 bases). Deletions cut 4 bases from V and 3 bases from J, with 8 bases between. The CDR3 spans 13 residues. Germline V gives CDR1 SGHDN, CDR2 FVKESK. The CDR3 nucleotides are TGTGCCAGCAGCCCGGGAAGTACAGATACGCAGTATTTT. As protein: CASSPGSTDTQYF.